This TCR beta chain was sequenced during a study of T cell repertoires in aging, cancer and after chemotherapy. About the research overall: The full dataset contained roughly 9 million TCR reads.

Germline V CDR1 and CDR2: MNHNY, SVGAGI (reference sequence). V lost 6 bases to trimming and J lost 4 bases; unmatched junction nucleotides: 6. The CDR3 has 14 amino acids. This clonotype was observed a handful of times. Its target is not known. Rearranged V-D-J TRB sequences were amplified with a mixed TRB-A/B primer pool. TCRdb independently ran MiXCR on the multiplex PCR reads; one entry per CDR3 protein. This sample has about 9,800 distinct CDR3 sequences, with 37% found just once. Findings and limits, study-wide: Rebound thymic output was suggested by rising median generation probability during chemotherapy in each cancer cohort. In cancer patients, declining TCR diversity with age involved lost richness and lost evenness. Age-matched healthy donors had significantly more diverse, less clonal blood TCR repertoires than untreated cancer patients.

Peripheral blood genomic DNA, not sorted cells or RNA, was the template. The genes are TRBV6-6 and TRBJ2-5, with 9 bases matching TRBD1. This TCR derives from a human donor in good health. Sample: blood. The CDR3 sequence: CASRRTGDPETQYF. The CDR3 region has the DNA TGTGCCAGCAGAAGGACAGGGGACCCAGAGACCCAGTACTTC.